This T cell receptor (beta chain) was obtained from a study of PD-L1 blockade in urothelial cancer. In the study overall: Blood gave a median 141,255 T cells. Whole-study findings and limits: It was durable-benefit patients whose tumor-associated blood clones expanded more at 3 weeks.

Time point specified: pretreatment peripheral blood. To note about this clone: Its specificity is not known.

Germline V gene sequence: CDR1 MNHEY, CDR2 SMNVEV (reference sequence). The CDR3 consists of 15 residues. Germline trimming cut 4 bases from V and 1 base from J; bases unmatched to any gene: 2. The data were produced by immunoSEQ multiplex PCR, yet TCRdb's version contains in-frame clones alone and is incomplete. The sample shows tens of thousands of clones, 86% of them seen only once. This receptor was taken from a man aged 55 to 70 with urothelial cancer. The chain carries TRBV27 and TRBJ2-3; 10 nucleotides line up with TRBD2. The sample was PBMCs, taken around atezolizumab (anti-PD-L1) treatment. CDR3 DNA sequence: TGTGCCAGCAGTTCCCTAGCGGGGGGCACAGATACGCAGTATTTT. Translated, it gives CASSSLAGGTDTQYF.